The clone carrying this T cell receptor (beta chain) was seen once. The CDR3 consists of 14 residues. These data originate in a study of shared clonotypes between healthy human individuals. The method was immunoSEQ multiplex PCR; TCRdb's version includes in-frame clones alone and lacks a portion of them. The table includes roughly 640,000 clones, 97% detected once. Sequencing was carried out using naive CD4+ T cells sorted from blood. The subset is: CD45RA+ positively selected. The V call is TRBV21-1, the J call TRBJ1-4. TRBV21-1 is a pseudogene locus. This receptor was obtained from a young woman in good health. CDR3 in amino acids: CASSKGTTNEKLFF. CDR3 bases: TGTGCCAGCAGCAAAGGTACAACTAATGAAAAACTGTTTTTT.